The 22 T cell receptor beta chains below come from one sample, sequenced in a study of response to subunit inactivated influenza vaccine. A single record per CDR3 protein comes from TCRdb applying MiXCR to the RT-PCR reads. Of more than 400,000 distinct CDR3 sequences listed, approximately 6.9% are singletons. This material consisted of PBMCs from blood, taken about 24 months after vaccination. All receptors come from a man between 50 and 75 years old who received an inactivated influenza vaccine.

The chain uses TRBV5-1 and TRBJ2-6; the D is unclear. Per the germline V gene, CDR1 is SGHRS and CDR2 is YFSETQ. The CDR3 loop spans 16 amino acids. Trimming took off 0 bases at V and 3 bases at J, with 10 bases between the two ends. The CDR3 nucleotides are TGCGCCAGCAGCTTGGTTTACGGGCGTGGGGCCAACGTCCTGACTTTC. Translating it yields CASSLVYGRGANVLTF.

This clonotype was seen only once. The chain carries TRBV19 and TRBJ1-4, with D perhaps TRBD1 (5 bases). CDR1 and CDR2 from the germline V gene are LNHDA and SQIVND (reference sequence). The V gene lost 3 bases and the J gene lost 8 bases, with 10 bases spanning the gap. The CDR3 is made up of 13 amino acids. As DNA, the CDR3 is TGTGCCAGTAGTATCCTGACAGCAGAAAAACTGTTTTTT. Amino acids: CASSILTAEKLFF.

This rearrangement joins TRBV4-3 to TRBJ2-7; TRBD1 might be the D (5 bases). CDR3 length: 14 amino acids. V shed 4 bases and J shed 2 bases, with 12 bases lying between them. CDR1 is LGHNA, CDR2 YSLEER, per germline. The CDR3 sequence: CASSPGHGTYEQYF. CDR3 nucleotides: TGCGCCAGCAGCCCTGGACACGGAACCTACGAGCAGTACTTC.

This clonotype was seen many times. The chain uses TRBV2 and TRBJ2-1; 9 positions match TRBD1. After removal of 3 bases from V and 6 bases from J, the junction contained 6 bases not matched to a gene. The CDR3 consists of 15 residues. The germline CDR1 and CDR2 sequences are SNHLY and FYNNEI. DNA for the CDR3: TGTGCCAGCAGTGACCGGGACAGGGTTTTCAATGAGCAGTTCTTC. Protein: CASSDRDRVFNEQFF. Combining the CDR3 with reference TRBV2 and TRBJ2-1 gives the whole variable domain EPEVTQTPSHQVTQMGQEVILRCVPISNHLYFYWYRQILGQKVEFLVSFYNNEISEKSEIFDDQFSVERPDGSNFTLKIRSTKLEDSAMYFCASSDRDRVFNEQFFGPGTRLTVL.

There are many counts of this clonotype. The chain links TRBV11-2 to TRBJ2-1, with no clear D. With 1 base removed from V and 8 bases from J, the gap between germline ends came to 12 bases. CDR1 and CDR2 from the germline V gene are SGHAT and FQNNGV. CDR3 length: 14 amino acids. In DNA form, the CDR3 reads TGTGCCAGCAGCTTAGGGATTACTTGGGATGAGCAGTTCTTC. Translated, it gives CASSLGITWDEQFF.

The chain couples TRBV29-1 to TRBJ2-4; D may be TRBD2 (6 bases). V was pared by 7 bases and J by 2 bases, with 18 bases between. Germline values: CDR1 SQVTM, CDR2 ANQGSEA. CDR3 length: 15 residues. The CDR3 region has the DNA TGCAGCGCTATAGAGGGCGCGGGAACCAAAAACATTCAGTACTTC. The encoded protein is CSAIEGAGTKNIQYF.

The chain has TRBV24-1 and TRBJ1-5; 9 positions agree with TRBD1. Germline values: CDR1 KGHDR, CDR2 SFDVKD. The CDR3 length is 13 residues. Trimming at V came to 5 bases and at J to 8 bases, leaving 3 bases not matched to a gene. This chain's CDR3 is CATSAGQGKPQHF. The CDR3 coding sequence is TGTGCCACCAGTGCTGGACAGGGGAAGCCCCAGCATTTT.

This clonotype was seen many times. The chain carries TRBV29-1 and TRBJ2-7, with 11 bases lining up with TRBD1. Germline values: CDR1 SQVTM, CDR2 ANQGSEA. The CDR3 is 16 residues long. The V segment lost 3 bases and the J segment 3 bases; nucleotides outside the gene matches: 10. The CDR3 DNA reads as TGCAGCGTTGACGGGTTCCGGGACAGGGGGAGCTACGAGCAGTACTTC. Its protein is CSVDGFRDRGSYEQYF.

The V and J genes are TRBV29-1 and TRBJ2-2; the D gene is possibly TRBD1 (6 bases). The CDR3 extends over 16 amino acids. V shed 2 bases and J shed 0 bases, with 13 bases lying between them. Germline assignment: CDR1 SQVTM and CDR2 ANQGSEA. In nucleotides, the CDR3 is TGCAGCGTTGAACTCCGGGACAAGGCGAACACCGGGGAGCTGTTTTTT. This sequence encodes CSVELRDKANTGELFF.

The J gene is TRBJ2-7, the V gene TRBV7-8; perhaps TRBD2 as D (5 bases). The CDR3 has 14 residues. V shed 1 base and J shed 4 bases, with 11 bases lying between them. Per germline, CDR1 SGHVS and CDR2 FQNEAQ. The CDR3 nucleotides are TGTGCCAGCAGCTTAGTAGCGCACCCATACGAGCAGTACTTC. It specifies CASSLVAHPYEQYF.

The chain has TRBV7-2 and TRBJ2-5, with D possibly being TRBD1 or TRBD2 (5 bases each). Trimming left V 5 bases short and J 9 bases short, with 13 bases between. CDR3 size: 12 residues. Germline V gives CDR1 SGHTA, CDR2 FQGNSA. DNA for the CDR3: TGTGCCAGCAGCACTCCCCGGGGACCCCAGTACTTC. It yields the protein CASSTPRGPQYF.

This clonotype has more than one count but fewer than ten. This chain links TRBV5-1 with TRBJ2-5, with TRBD2 identical over 9 bases. Germline CDR1 and CDR2: SGHRS and YFSETQ. Unmatched junction bases numbered 14, after V lost 1 base and J lost 4 bases. The CDR3 has 18 residues. For the CDR3, the DNA is TGCGCCAGCAGCTTGTTGCTAGCGGGGAACGCAGGACGAGAGACCCAGTACTTC. Translated, it gives CASSLLLAGNAGRETQYF.

The table lists this clonotype with many counts. The V and J genes are TRBV7-2 and TRBJ2-1; TRBD1 is a possible D gene (5 bases). The CDR3 contains 14 residues. The V end lost 5 bases, the J end lost 7 bases, and 15 bases lay between the germline ends. The V gene's germline CDR1 is SGHTA and CDR2 FQGNSA. Here the CDR3 DNA reads TGTGCCAGCAGCCTGGGGCGAGTGGGAAATGAGCAGTTCTTC. Protein sequence: CASSLGRVGNEQFF.

This clonotype has ten or more counts. The chain links TRBV10-3 to TRBJ2-5; D not certain. Trimming removed 0 bases at V and 3 bases at J, with 2 bases between. Germline CDR1 is ENHRY and CDR2 is SYGVKD. The CDR3 runs 12 residues. The CDR3 here is CAISESKETQYF. In DNA form, the CDR3 reads TGTGCCATCAGTGAGTCTAAAGAGACCCAGTACTTC.

The table lists this clonotype with many counts. This rearrangement joins TRBV20-1 to TRBJ2-3, with 8 bases aligning to TRBD2. Germline CDR1 reads DFQATT; CDR2 reads SNEGSKA (reference sequence). Unmatched junction bases numbered 1, after V lost 2 bases and J lost 3 bases. The CDR3 spans 13 residues. CDR3 sequence (DNA): TGCAGTGCTAGACGGGGGGGGACAGATACGCAGTATTTT. This codes for CSARRGGTDTQYF.

The chain couples TRBV4-3 to TRBJ1-4; D call uncertain. V lost 0 bases and J lost 11, with 10 bases in between. Germline-derived CDR1 and CDR2 are LGHNA and YSLEER. The CDR3 is 13 residues long. The CDR3 loop reads CASSQDEGRKLFF. The CDR3 region has the DNA TGCGCCAGCAGCCAAGATGAGGGTCGGAAACTGTTTTTT.

This clonotype came up many times. The chain couples TRBV20-1 to TRBJ1-2; D ambiguous. With 0 bases removed from V and 3 bases from J, the gap between germline ends came to 11 bases. The CDR3 consists of 14 residues. Germline values: CDR1 DFQATT, CDR2 SNEGSKA (reference sequence). CDR3: CSARDPARYYGYTF. CDR3 bases: TGCAGTGCTAGAGATCCGGCGCGATACTATGGCTACACCTTC.

This clonotype appeared a few times. This chain links TRBV13 with TRBJ2-7, with 13 bases matching TRBD2. Looked up from germline, CDR1 is PRHDT and CDR2 is FYEKMQ (reference sequence). Trimming took 5 bases from V and 4 from J; bases not matched to a gene: 5. The CDR3 is 15 residues long. The CDR3 protein is CASSAGLAGVYEQYF. CDR3 sequence (DNA): TGTGCCAGCAGCGCCGGACTAGCGGGAGTTTACGAGCAGTACTTC. Drawing the rest from reference TRBV13 and TRBJ2-7, the complete variable domain is AAGVIQSPRHLIKEKRETATLKCYPIPRHDTVYWYQQGPGQDPQFLISFYEKMQSDKGSIPDRFSAQQFSDYHSELNMSSLELGDSALYFCASSAGLAGVYEQYFGPGTRLTVT.

This clonotype was counted at least ten times. The chain has TRBV5-1 and TRBJ2-1; 16 nucleotides match TRBD2. CDR1 and CDR2 from the germline V gene are SGHRS and YFSETQ. The CDR3 sequence is 17 residues long. V lost 4 bases, J lost 7 bases, and 8 bases stayed unmatched. For the CDR3, the DNA is TGCGCCAGCAGCACCGGGACTAGCGGGGGGGCGAAAAATGAGCAGTTCTTC. Amino acids: CASSTGTSGGAKNEQFF. Looking up the rest from reference TRBV5-1 and TRBJ2-1 gives the full variable domain: KAGVTQTPRYLIKTRGQQVTLSCSPISGHRSVSWYQQTPGQGLQFLFEYFSETQRNKGNFPGRFSGRQFSNSRSEMNVSTLELGDSALYLCASSTGTSGGAKNEQFFGPGTRLTVL.

This clonotype was seen a handful of times. This chain uses TRBV29-1 with TRBJ2-3; the D is unclear. Germline V CDR1 and CDR2: SQVTM, ANQGSEA. This CDR3 is built from 12 residues. Trimming took 2 bases from V and 4 from J, leaving 7 bases between them. CDR3 sequence reads: CSVEPTADTQYF. The CDR3 bases are TGCAGCGTTGAACCGACTGCAGATACGCAGTATTTT.

This clonotype has ten or more counts. This rearrangement joins TRBV6-1 to TRBJ2-7; TRBD1 agrees at 9 bases. The CDR3 loop spans 15 amino acids. The V gene's germline CDR1 is MNHNS and CDR2 SASEGT. V was pared by 4 bases and J by 6 bases, with 10 bases of the junction left unmatched. The CDR3, as DNA: TGTGCCAGCAGTGGGTTACCGGGACAGGGAGTCGAGCAGTACTTC. As protein: CASSGLPGQGVEQYF.

This rearrangement joins TRBV28 to TRBJ2-5, with D uncertain. CDR1 and CDR2 (germline): MDHEN, SYDVKM. The ends were cut back, 6 bases at V and 7 bases at J, with 18 bases in the middle. This CDR3 has 14 residues. This CDR3 reads CASRVKLAKGTQYF. The CDR3 DNA reads as TGTGCCAGCAGGGTAAAACTTGCTAAGGGGACCCAGTACTTC. Complete variable domain (other parts from reference TRBV28 and TRBJ2-5): DVKVTQSSRYLVKRTGEKVFLECVQDMDHENMFWYRQDPGLGLRLIYFSYDVKMKEKGDIPEGYSVSREKKERFSLILESASTNQTSMYLCASRVKLAKGTQYFGPGTRLLVL.